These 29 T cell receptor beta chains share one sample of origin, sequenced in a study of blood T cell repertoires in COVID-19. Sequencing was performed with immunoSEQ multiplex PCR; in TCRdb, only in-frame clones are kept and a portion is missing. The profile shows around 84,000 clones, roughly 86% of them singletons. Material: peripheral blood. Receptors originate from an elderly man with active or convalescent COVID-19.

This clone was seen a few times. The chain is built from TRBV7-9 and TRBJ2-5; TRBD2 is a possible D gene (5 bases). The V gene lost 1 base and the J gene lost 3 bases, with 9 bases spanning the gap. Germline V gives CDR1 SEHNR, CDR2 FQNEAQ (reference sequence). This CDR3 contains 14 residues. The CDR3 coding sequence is TGTGCCAGCAGCTTAGTTTTGCGGGAAGAGACCCAGTACTTC. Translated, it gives CASSLVLREETQYF.

The CDR3 DNA reads as TGTGCCAGCAGCTTACTAGTAAGCACAGATACGCAGTATTTT. Its protein is CASSLLVSTDTQYF. This sequence joins TRBV7-2 and TRBJ2-3; D is undetermined. From germline, CDR1 is SGHTA and CDR2 FQGNSA. There are 14 residues in the CDR3. The germline V and J ends were trimmed by 2 bases and 0 bases, with 6 bases remaining between them.

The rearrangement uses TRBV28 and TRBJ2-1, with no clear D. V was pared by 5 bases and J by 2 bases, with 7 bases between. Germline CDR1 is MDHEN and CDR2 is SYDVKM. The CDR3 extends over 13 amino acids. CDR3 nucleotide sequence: TGTGCCAGCAGTCTTAAGCCCTACAATGAGCAGTTCTTC. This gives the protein CASSLKPYNEQFF.

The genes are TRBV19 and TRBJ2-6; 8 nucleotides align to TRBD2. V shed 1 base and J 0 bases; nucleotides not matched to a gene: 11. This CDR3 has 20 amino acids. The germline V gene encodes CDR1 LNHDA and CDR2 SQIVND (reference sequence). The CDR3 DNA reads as TGTGCCAGTAGTATAGCCCGCCTTGGGAGCGGGGGCTCTGGGGCCAACGTCCTGACTTTC. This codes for CASSIARLGSGGSGANVLTF.

The DNA of the CDR3 is TGTGCCAGCAGCTTTTTTTCTAGCCCCCCAGATACGCAGTATTTT. Amino acids: CASSFFSSPPDTQYF. This sequence joins TRBV7-3 and TRBJ2-3; TRBD2 might be the D (5 bases). The ends were cut back, 3 bases at V and 4 bases at J, with 14 bases in the middle. Per the germline V gene, CDR1 is SGHTA and CDR2 is FQGTGA. The length of the CDR3 is 15 residues.

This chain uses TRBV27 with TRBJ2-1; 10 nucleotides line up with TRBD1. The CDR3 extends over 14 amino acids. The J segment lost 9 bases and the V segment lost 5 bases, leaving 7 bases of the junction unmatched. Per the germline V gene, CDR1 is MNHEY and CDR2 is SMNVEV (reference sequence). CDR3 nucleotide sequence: TGTGCCAGCAGTCCTTCCCGGGACAGGGGTGAGCAGTTCTTC. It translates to CASSPSRDRGEQFF.

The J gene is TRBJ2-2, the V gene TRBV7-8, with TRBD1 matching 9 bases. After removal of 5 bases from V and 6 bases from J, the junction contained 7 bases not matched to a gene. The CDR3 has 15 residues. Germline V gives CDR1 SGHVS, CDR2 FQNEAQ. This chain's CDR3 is CASSTGTGHAGELFF. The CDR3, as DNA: TGTGCCAGCAGCACCGGGACAGGGCATGCCGGGGAGCTGTTTTTT.

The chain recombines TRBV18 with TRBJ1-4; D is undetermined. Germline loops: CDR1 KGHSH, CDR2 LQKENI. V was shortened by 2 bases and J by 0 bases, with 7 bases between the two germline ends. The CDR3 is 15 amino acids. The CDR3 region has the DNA TGTGCCAGCTCACCATCGGGGTCAACTAATGAAAAACTGTTTTTT. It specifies CASSPSGSTNEKLFF.

The CDR3 DNA reads TGTGCCAGCAGTTCCCAGCGGGGACGCAATGAGCAGTTCTTC. Amino acids: CASSSQRGRNEQFF. The V gene is TRBV5-4, the J gene TRBJ2-1; 7 nucleotides align to TRBD2. V shed 5 bases, J shed 6 bases, and the junction held 8 bases outside the gene matches. CDR1 is SGHNT, CDR2 YYREEE, per germline (reference sequence). This CDR3 has 14 residues.

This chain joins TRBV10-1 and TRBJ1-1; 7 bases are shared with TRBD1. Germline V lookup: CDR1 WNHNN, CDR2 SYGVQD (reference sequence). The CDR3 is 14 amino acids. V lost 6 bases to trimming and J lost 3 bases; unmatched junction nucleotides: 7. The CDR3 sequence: CASRRTGEDTEAFF. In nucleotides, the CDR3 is TGCGCCAGCAGACGAACAGGGGAAGACACTGAAGCTTTCTTT.

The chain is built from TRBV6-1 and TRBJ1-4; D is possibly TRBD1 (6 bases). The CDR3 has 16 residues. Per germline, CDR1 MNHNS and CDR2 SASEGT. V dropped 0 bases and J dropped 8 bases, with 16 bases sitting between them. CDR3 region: CASSEAGGGPWEKLFF. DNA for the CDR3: TGTGCCAGCAGTGAAGCGGGCGGGGGGCCTTGGGAAAAACTGTTTTTT.

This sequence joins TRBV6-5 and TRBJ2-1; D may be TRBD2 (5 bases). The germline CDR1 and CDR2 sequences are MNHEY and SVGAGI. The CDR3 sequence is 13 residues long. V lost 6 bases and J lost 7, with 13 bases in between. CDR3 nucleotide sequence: TGTGCCAGCAGCCGCCCGACGGGGAATGAGCAGTTCTTC. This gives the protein CASSRPTGNEQFF.

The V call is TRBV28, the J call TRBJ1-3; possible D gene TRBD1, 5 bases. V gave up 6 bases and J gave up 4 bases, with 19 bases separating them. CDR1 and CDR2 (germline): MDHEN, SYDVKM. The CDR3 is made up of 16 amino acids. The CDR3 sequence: CASRTGGVEKGNTIYF. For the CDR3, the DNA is TGTGCCAGCAGGACGGGAGGGGTGGAAAAAGGAAACACCATATATTTT.

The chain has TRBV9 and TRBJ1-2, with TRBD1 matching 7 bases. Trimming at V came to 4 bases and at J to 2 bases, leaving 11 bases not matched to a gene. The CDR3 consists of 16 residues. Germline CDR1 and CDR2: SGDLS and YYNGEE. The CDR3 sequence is CASSKEPGQNNYGYTF. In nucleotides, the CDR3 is TGTGCCAGCAGCAAAGAACCGGGACAGAACAACTATGGCTACACCTTC.

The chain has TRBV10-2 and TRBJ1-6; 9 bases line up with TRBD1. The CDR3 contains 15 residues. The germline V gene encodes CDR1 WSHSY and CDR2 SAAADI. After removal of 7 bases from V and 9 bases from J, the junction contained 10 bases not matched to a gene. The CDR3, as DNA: TGCGCCAGCAAAATTGGGACAGGGCATGTTTCACCCCTCCACTTT. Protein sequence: CASKIGTGHVSPLHF.

The CDR3 protein is CASSIGQGYGNSPLHF. CDR3 coding DNA: TGTGCCAGTAGTATAGGACAGGGCTACGGTAATTCACCCCTCCACTTT. The V gene is TRBV19, the J gene TRBJ1-6; 7 nucleotides align to TRBD1. With V trimmed by 1 base and J by 6 bases, 6 bases remained unmatched. Germline CDR1 LNHDA, CDR2 SQIVND (reference sequence). CDR3 length equals 16 residues.

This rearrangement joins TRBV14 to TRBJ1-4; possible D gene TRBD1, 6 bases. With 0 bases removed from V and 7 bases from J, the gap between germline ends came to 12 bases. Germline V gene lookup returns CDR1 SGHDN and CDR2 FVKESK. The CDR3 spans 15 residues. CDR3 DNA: TGTGCCAGCAGCCAAGAACCAGGGGCCGGTGAAAAACTGTTTTTT. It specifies CASSQEPGAGEKLFF.

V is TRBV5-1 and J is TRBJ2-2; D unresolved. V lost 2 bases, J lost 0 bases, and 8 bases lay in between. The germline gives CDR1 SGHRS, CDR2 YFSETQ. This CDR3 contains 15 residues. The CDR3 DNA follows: TGCGCCAGCAGCTTCACGGTAGCGAACACCGGGGAGCTGTTTTTT. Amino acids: CASSFTVANTGELFF.

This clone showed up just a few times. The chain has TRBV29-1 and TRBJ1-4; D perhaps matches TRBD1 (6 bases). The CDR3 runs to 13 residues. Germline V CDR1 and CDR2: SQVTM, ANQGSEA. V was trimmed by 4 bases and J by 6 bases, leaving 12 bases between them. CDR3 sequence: CSVVVGADEKLFF. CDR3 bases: TGCAGCGTTGTCGTGGGGGCAGATGAAAAACTGTTTTTT.

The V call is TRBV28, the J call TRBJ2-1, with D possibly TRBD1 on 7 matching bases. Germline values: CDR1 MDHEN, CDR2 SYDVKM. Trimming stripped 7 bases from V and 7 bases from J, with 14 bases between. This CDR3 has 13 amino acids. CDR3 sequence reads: CASTSQGRNEQFF. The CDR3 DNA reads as TGTGCCAGCACCTCACAGGGGAGGAATGAGCAGTTCTTC.

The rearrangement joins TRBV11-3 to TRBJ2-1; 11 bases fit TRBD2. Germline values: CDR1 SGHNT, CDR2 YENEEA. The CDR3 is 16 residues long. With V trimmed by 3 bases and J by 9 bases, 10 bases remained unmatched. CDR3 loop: CASSFRGTSGSVEQFF. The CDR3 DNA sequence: TGTGCCAGCAGCTTTAGAGGTACTAGCGGGAGCGTTGAGCAGTTCTTC.

CDR3 nucleotides: TGCGCCAGCAGCCCGGGACACACGAACACCGGGGAGCTGTTTTTT. The encoded protein is CASSPGHTNTGELFF. The J gene is TRBJ2-2, the V gene TRBV5-1; a weak D match, TRBD1 (6 bases). The CDR3 has 15 residues. Trimming pared 4 bases from V and 0 bases from J, leaving 10 bases between. CDR1 SGHRS and CDR2 YFSETQ come from the germline V gene. Complete variable domain (other parts from reference TRBV5-1 and TRBJ2-2): KAGVTQTPRYLIKTRGQQVTLSCSPISGHRSVSWYQQTPGQGLQFLFEYFSETQRNKGNFPGRFSGRQFSNSRSEMNVSTLELGDSALYLCASSPGHTNTGELFFGEGSRLTVL.

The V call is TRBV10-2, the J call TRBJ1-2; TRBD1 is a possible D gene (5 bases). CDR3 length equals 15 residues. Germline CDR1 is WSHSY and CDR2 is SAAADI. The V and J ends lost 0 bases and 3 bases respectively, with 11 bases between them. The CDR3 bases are TGCGCCAGCAGTGAGTCCGGGGGACTTTACTATGGCTACACCTTC. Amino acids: CASSESGGLYYGYTF.

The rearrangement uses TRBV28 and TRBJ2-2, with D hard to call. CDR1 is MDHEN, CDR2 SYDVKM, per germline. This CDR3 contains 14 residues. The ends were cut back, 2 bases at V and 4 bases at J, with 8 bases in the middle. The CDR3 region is CASSLLGPTGELFF. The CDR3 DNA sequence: TGTGCCAGCAGTTTACTAGGCCCCACCGGGGAGCTGTTTTTT.

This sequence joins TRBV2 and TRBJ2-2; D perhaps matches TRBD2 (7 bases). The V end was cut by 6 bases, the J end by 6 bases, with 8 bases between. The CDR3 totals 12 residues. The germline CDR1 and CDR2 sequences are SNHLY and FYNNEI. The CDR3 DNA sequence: TGTGCCAGCAGAGGGGGGGCCGGGGAGCTGTTTTTT. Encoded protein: CASRGGAGELFF.

In nucleotides, the CDR3 is TGTGCCAGCAGCCTCCGAGCGGGAGGGCCCTCGACAGATACGCAGTATTTT. This gives the protein CASSLRAGGPSTDTQYF. The chain couples TRBV3-1 (or the pseudogene TRBV3-2) to TRBJ2-3; 10 nucleotides match TRBD2. The germline CDR1 and CDR2 sequences are LGHDT and YNNKEL (reference sequence). V shed 4 bases, J shed 3 bases, and the junction held 10 bases outside the gene matches. The CDR3 is 17 amino acids.

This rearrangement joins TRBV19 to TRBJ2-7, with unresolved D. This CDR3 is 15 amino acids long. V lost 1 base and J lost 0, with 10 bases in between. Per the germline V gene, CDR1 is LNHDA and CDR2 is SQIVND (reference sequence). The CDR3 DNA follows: TGTGCCAGTAGTATAGCCGCAGGCAACTCCTACGAGCAGTACGTC. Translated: CASSIAAGNSYEQYV.

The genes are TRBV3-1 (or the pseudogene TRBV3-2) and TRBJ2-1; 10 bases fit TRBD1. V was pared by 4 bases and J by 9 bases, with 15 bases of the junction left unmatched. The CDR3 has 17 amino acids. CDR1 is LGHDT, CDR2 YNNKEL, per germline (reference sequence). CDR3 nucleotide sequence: TGTGCCAGCAGCCCAAAACGGGACAGGGGTTTAGCGGGTGAGCAGTTCTTC. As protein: CASSPKRDRGLAGEQFF.

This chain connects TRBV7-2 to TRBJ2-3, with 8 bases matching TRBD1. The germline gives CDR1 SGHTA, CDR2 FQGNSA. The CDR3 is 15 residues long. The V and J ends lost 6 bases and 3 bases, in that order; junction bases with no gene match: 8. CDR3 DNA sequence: TGTGCCAGCAGTTCAGACAGGGGTTTTACAGATACGCAGTATTTT. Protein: CASSSDRGFTDTQYF.